This T cell receptor (beta chain) was recovered during a study of T cell repertoires in cytomegalovirus infection. About the study: Recently identified HLA-C-restricted CMV epitopes were used, and well-studied HLA-B-restricted CMV epitopes were used as well.

This clonotype was observed a handful of times. What it binds is not known. Study-level findings and limits: HLA-C-restricted CMV clonotypes gave the most frequent clonotype in two of eight donors.

The trim removed 1 base at V and 10 bases at J, leaving 16 bases unmatched. CDR1 SEHNR and CDR2 FQNEAQ come from the germline V gene (reference sequence). CDR3 length: 17 amino acids. TCRdb independently ran MiXCR on the reads; one entry per CDR3 protein. Counted here are 250,000 to 300,000 distinct CDR3 sequences, 22% occurring once; the ten biggest clones make up roughly 19%. Sequences were derived from cultured PBMCs, sampled from culture after CMV antigen stimulation. The origin of this receptor is a human donor in good health (CMV status not recorded). Some clones in this sample may be carry-over from other donors' samples. The V gene is TRBV7-9, the J gene TRBJ2-4; 7 nucleotides line up with TRBD2. CDR3 sequence reads: CASSLGRDNLFSGIQYF. CDR3 sequence (DNA): TGTGCCAGCAGCTTAGGGAGAGACAATCTCTTTAGCGGGATTCAGTACTTC.